The 32 T cell receptor beta chains below come from one sample, sequenced in a study of T-cell memory formation after mild COVID-19. Via MiXCR, TCRdb re-called the 5' RACE reads, giving one row per CDR3 protein. The data hold roughly 45,000 distinct CDR3 sequences, with 25% to 30% observed a single time. The sequencing sample was made of PBMCs or a T cell subset sorted from them (not recorded which). These receptors came from a man aged 18 to 35 who had mild COVID-19 (a few samples of this study predate the infection). Cell type and time point are not known.

J is TRBJ2-7 and V is TRBV5-5, with D uncertain. CDR3 size: 15 residues. CDR1 is SGHKS and CDR2 is YYEKEE in the germline V gene (reference sequence). Trimming left V 0 bases short and J 0 bases short, with 10 bases between. This CDR3 reads CASSLASLASYEQYF. CDR3 bases: TGTGCCAGCAGCTTGGCCTCCTTAGCCTCCTACGAGCAGTACTTC.

The V call is TRBV18, the J call TRBJ2-1, with D perhaps matching TRBD1 (5 bases). In germline, CDR1 is KGHSH, CDR2 LQKENI. This CDR3 contains 17 residues. Deletions cut 6 bases from V and 0 bases from J, with 18 bases between. Here the CDR3 reads CASSKPQGPSSYNEQFF. CDR3 in DNA: TGTGCCAGCTCGAAGCCCCAGGGCCCTAGCTCCTACAATGAGCAGTTCTTC.

This rearrangement joins TRBV27 to TRBJ1-2; D not resolved. This CDR3 spans 14 amino acids. V lost 0 bases to trimming and J lost 6 bases, with 11 bases between them. The germline V gene has CDR1 MNHEY and CDR2 SMNVEV (reference sequence). The DNA of the CDR3 is TGTGCCAGCAGTTTATCACCTCCGTTGAATGGCTACACCTTC. Its translation is CASSLSPPLNGYTF.

This rearrangement joins TRBV4-1 to TRBJ2-3; 8 nucleotides align to TRBD2. Germline V lookup: CDR1 MGHRA, CDR2 YSYEKL. V lost 4 bases to trimming and J lost 3 bases; unmatched junction nucleotides: 9. CDR3 length: 16 amino acids. CDR3 loop: CASSLPPSGWTDTQYF. For the CDR3, the DNA is TGCGCCAGCAGCCTTCCGCCTAGCGGGTGGACAGATACGCAGTATTTT.

The chain combines TRBV7-2 with TRBJ1-1; 7 bases match TRBD1. The CDR3 totals 14 residues. J was trimmed by 6 bases and V by 0 bases; bases with no gene match: 4. Germline V gives CDR1 SGHTA, CDR2 FQGNSA. CDR3 sequence (DNA): TGTGCCAGCAGCTTAGCGACAGGGTCTCCTGAAGCTTTCTTT. Its translation is CASSLATGSPEAFF.

V usage is TRBV3-1 and J usage is TRBJ2-3, with 9 bases aligning to TRBD2. Trimming at V came to 4 bases and at J to 2 bases, leaving 4 bases not matched to a gene. Germline lookup yields CDR1 LGHDT and CDR2 YNNKEL (reference sequence). The CDR3 has 15 residues. CDR3 nucleotides: TGTGCCAGCAGCCCGACTAGCGGAGTCACAGATACGCAGTATTTT. It encodes CASSPTSGVTDTQYF.

This clonotype appeared a single time. V usage is TRBV12-3 or TRBV12-4 and J usage is TRBJ2-7; D is unresolved. The CDR3 totals 14 residues. The V gene lost 3 bases and the J gene lost 0 bases, with 9 bases spanning the gap. CDR3 residues: CASSFYGSSYEQYF. The CDR3 DNA follows: TGTGCCAGCAGTTTCTACGGTAGCTCCTACGAGCAGTACTTC.

V gene TRBV7-2 combines with J gene TRBJ2-3; D gene unclear. This CDR3 contains 11 residues. CDR1 is SGHTA, CDR2 FQGNSA, per germline. V lost 2 bases, J lost 5 bases, and 2 bases lay in between. The DNA for the CDR3 is TGTGCCAGCAGCTTAAGAGATACGCAGTATTTT. Translating gives CASSLRDTQYF.

The V call is TRBV30, the J call TRBJ2-3; D remains ambiguous. V was trimmed by 2 bases and J by 0 bases, leaving 9 bases between them. Per germline, CDR1 GTSNPN and CDR2 SVGIG (reference sequence). The CDR3 consists of 14 residues. CDR3 protein: CAWSRSSSTDTQYF. CDR3 coding DNA: TGTGCCTGGAGTAGGAGCAGTAGCACAGATACGCAGTATTTT.

This clonotype was counted between two and nine times. CDR3 protein: CASSLRPSTDTQYF. The DNA for the CDR3 is TGTGCCAGCAGCTTACGCCCTAGCACAGATACGCAGTATTTT. The V call is TRBV7-2, the J call TRBJ2-3, with D uncertain. Germline CDR1 SGHTA, CDR2 FQGNSA. This CDR3 spans 14 amino acids. Between the trimmed V and J ends, which lost 2 bases and 0 bases, there was a span of 6 bases.

The chain carries TRBV29-1 and TRBJ1-4; TRBD1 might be the D (6 bases). CDR3 length equals 14 residues. The germline V gene encodes CDR1 SQVTM and CDR2 ANQGSEA. V lost 4 bases, J lost 5 bases, and 14 bases lay in between. This CDR3 reads CSVAEGGINEKLFF. The CDR3 nucleotides read TGCAGCGTTGCAGAAGGGGGGATAAATGAAAAACTGTTTTTT.

There are a few counts of this clonotype. This sequence joins TRBV12-3 or TRBV12-4 and TRBJ2-2; perhaps TRBD1 as D (5 bases). This CDR3 comprises 15 residues. V was pared by 7 bases and J by 4 bases, with 16 bases between. CDR3: CASNSMTDSTGELFF. The CDR3 region has the DNA TGTGCCAGCAATTCCATGACAGACAGCACCGGGGAGCTGTTTTTT.

The V gene is TRBV10-3, the J gene TRBJ2-7; the match to TRBD1 covers 7 bases. Germline V gene sequence: CDR1 ENHRY, CDR2 SYGVKD. The J segment lost 4 bases and the V segment lost 6 bases, leaving 12 bases of the junction unmatched. The CDR3 runs to 15 residues. The DNA for the CDR3 is TGTGCCATCAGGGGAACCGGGACAGCCACTTACGAGCAGTACTTC. Its translation: CAIRGTGTATYEQYF.

This clonotype was counted only a few times. The chain links TRBV12-3 or TRBV12-4 to TRBJ2-3; a possible D gene is TRBD2 (5 bases). The CDR3 length is 14 residues. V was clipped by 5 bases and J by 0 bases, with 9 bases between them. The CDR3 DNA sequence: TGTGCCAGCAGTGAAGCTAGCAGCACAGATACGCAGTATTTT. It encodes CASSEASSTDTQYF.

The sample holds a few counts of this clonotype. The chain joins TRBV6-2 or TRBV6-3 to TRBJ2-5; D gene unclear. CDR1 is MNHEY, CDR2 SVGEGT, per germline. Deletions cut 2 bases from V and 1 base from J, with 11 bases between. The CDR3 has 15 amino acids. The CDR3 loop reads CASSYGRQFQETQYF. For the CDR3, the DNA is TGTGCCAGCAGTTACGGTCGTCAGTTCCAAGAGACCCAGTACTTC.

The gene calls are TRBV4-3 and TRBJ2-3; D remains ambiguous. In germline, CDR1 is LGHNA, CDR2 YSLEER. This CDR3 has 15 amino acids. The V end lost 0 bases, the J end lost 1 base, and 8 bases lay between the germline ends. This chain's CDR3 is CASSQETHRTDTQYF. CDR3 DNA sequence: TGCGCCAGCAGCCAAGAGACCCATCGCACAGATACGCAGTATTTT.

This clonotype was observed a few times. This chain uses TRBV7-8 with TRBJ2-1; the D gene is possibly TRBD2 (6 bases). CDR3 length: 13 residues. Looked up from germline, CDR1 is SGHVS and CDR2 is FQNEAQ. V was clipped by 5 bases and J by 8 bases, with 13 bases between them. CDR3 loop: CASSRSGSDEQFF. CDR3 nucleotides: TGTGCCAGCAGCCGTAGCGGTAGCGATGAGCAGTTCTTC.

The rearrangement links TRBV7-9 to TRBJ1-1; D gene unclear. The CDR3 runs 14 residues. V lost 4 bases to trimming and J lost 3 bases, with 12 bases between them. CDR1 and CDR2 (germline): SEHNR, FQNEAQ (reference sequence). The CDR3 nucleotides are TGTGCCAGCAGCTCCGCCCACGGCGACACTGAAGCTTTCTTT. It codes for CASSSAHGDTEAFF.

Only a few counts were recorded for this clonotype. The gene calls are TRBV4-1 and TRBJ1-5; the D gene is possibly TRBD1 (6 bases). The CDR3 spans 15 residues. Deletions cut 1 base from V and 8 bases from J, with 15 bases between. Germline V CDR1 and CDR2: MGHRA, YSYEKL. The CDR3 DNA reads as TGCGCCAGCAGCCAAGGAGACAGGTCGGGAGAGCCCCAGCATTTT. Residues: CASSQGDRSGEPQHF.

This clonotype showed up just once. The rearrangement joins TRBV7-3 to TRBJ2-3; the D gene could be TRBD1 or TRBD2 (5 bases each). Trimming removed 2 bases from V and 2 bases from J, with 14 bases in between. The CDR3 is 16 residues long. Per germline, CDR1 SGHTA and CDR2 FQGTGA. CDR3 DNA: TGTGCCAGCAGCTTATGGGGGACCAGTACCACAGATACGCAGTATTTT. Encoded protein: CASSLWGTSTTDTQYF.

The CDR3 loop is CASGQALYEQYV. The CDR3 DNA follows: TGTGCCAGTGGACAAGCCCTCTACGAGCAGTACGTC. V usage is TRBV6-2 or TRBV6-3 and J usage is TRBJ2-7; possible D gene TRBD1, 5 bases. V was cut by 9 bases and J by 3 bases, with 12 bases left in between. Germline V lookup: CDR1 MNHEY, CDR2 SVGEGT. The CDR3 has 12 residues.

This clonotype appeared a few times. J is TRBJ2-1 and V is TRBV4-3, with 12 bases lining up with TRBD2. Looked up from germline, CDR1 is LGHNA and CDR2 is YSLEER. This CDR3 is built from 17 residues. Germline trimming cut 4 bases from V and 7 bases from J; bases unmatched to any gene: 11. CDR3 loop: CASSPYVGLAGKNEQFF. Here the CDR3 DNA reads TGCGCCAGCAGCCCCTACGTCGGACTAGCGGGGAAGAATGAGCAGTTCTTC.

V gene TRBV6-2 or TRBV6-3 combines with J gene TRBJ2-1; 12 bases map to TRBD2. This CDR3 has 17 amino acids. Germline-derived CDR1 and CDR2 are MNHEY and SVGEGT. V was clipped by 3 bases and J by 2 bases; unmatched bases: 5. CDR3 in amino acids: CASSYRASGGAYNEQFF. CDR3 in DNA: TGTGCCAGCAGTTATCGGGCTAGCGGGGGGGCCTACAATGAGCAGTTCTTC.

This clonotype has a handful of counts. V and J are TRBV20-1 and TRBJ2-1, with TRBD2 matching 13 bases. Looked up from germline, CDR1 is DFQATT and CDR2 is SNEGSKA (reference sequence). After removal of 6 bases from V and 7 bases from J, the junction contained 9 bases not matched to a gene. The CDR3 loop spans 15 amino acids. In DNA, the CDR3 is TGCAGTGCACCGATCCCGGGACTAGCGGGGAATGAGCAGTTCTTC. Its protein is CSAPIPGLAGNEQFF.

The rearrangement joins TRBV3-1 to TRBJ1-3; D is ambiguous. The CDR3 sequence is 14 residues long. Germline CDR1 LGHDT, CDR2 YNNKEL (reference sequence). V lost 0 bases and J 7 bases, leaving 10 bases between the germline ends. The CDR3 sequence is CASSQDGLGNTIYF. The CDR3 DNA sequence: TGTGCCAGCAGCCAAGATGGCCTAGGGAACACCATATATTTT.

The chain combines TRBV10-3 with TRBJ2-6; D not certain. The length of the CDR3 is 16 residues. CDR1 is ENHRY, CDR2 SYGVKD, per germline. Trimming left V 4 bases short and J 0 bases short, with 10 bases between. Here the CDR3 reads CAISGTAGSGANVLTF. Written as DNA, the CDR3 is TGTGCCATCAGTGGTACCGCAGGCTCTGGGGCCAACGTCCTGACTTTC.

V gene TRBV12-3 or TRBV12-4 combines with J gene TRBJ1-1, with unresolved D. CDR3 length equals 13 residues. V lost 2 bases and J lost 1, with 5 bases in between. The DNA of the CDR3 is TGTGCCAGCAGTTTATTTGGGAACACTGAAGCTTTCTTT. Translated, it gives CASSLFGNTEAFF.

The rearrangement joins TRBV5-1 to TRBJ2-3; D is ambiguous. V dropped 1 base and J dropped 0 bases, with 3 bases sitting between them. The CDR3 covers 13 residues. Germline V gene data show CDR1 as SGHRS and CDR2 as YFSETQ. The CDR3 coding sequence is TGCGCCAGCAGCTTGTCCAGCACAGATACGCAGTATTTT. Translating it yields CASSLSSTDTQYF.

The chain has TRBV10-3 and TRBJ1-2; the D gene is possibly TRBD1 (5 bases). This CDR3 has 14 amino acids. CDR1 and CDR2 from the germline V gene are ENHRY and SYGVKD. V was pared by 11 bases and J by 5 bases, with 21 bases between. The CDR3, as DNA: TGTGCCGGCCACGGGGGGGAGAATTTTTATGGCTACACCTTC. Protein product: CAGHGGENFYGYTF.

This sequence joins TRBV7-6 and TRBJ1-2; tentative D call: TRBD1 (5 bases). V lost 2 bases and J lost 4, with 14 bases in between. Germline V gene lookup returns CDR1 SGHVS and CDR2 FNYEAQ. The CDR3 totals 15 residues. The DNA for the CDR3 is TGTGCCAGCAGCTTAAGGGGCCTTCCCTCCTATGGCTACACCTTC. This gives the protein CASSLRGLPSYGYTF.

The chain joins TRBV7-2 to TRBJ2-3, with no clear D. Germline lookup yields CDR1 SGHTA and CDR2 FQGNSA. There are 12 residues in the CDR3. V was cut by 5 bases and J by 3 bases, with 6 bases left in between. CDR3 sequence reads: CASSRTTDTQYF. CDR3 coding DNA: TGTGCCAGCAGCCGGACGACAGATACGCAGTATTTT. The whole variable domain, remainder taken from reference TRBV7-2 and TRBJ2-3, is GAGVSQSPSNKVTEKGKDVELRCDPISGHTALYWYRQSLGQGLEFLIYFQGNSAPDKSGLPSDRFSAERTGGSVSTLTIQRTQQEDSAVYLCASSRTTDTQYFGPGTRLTVL.

This clonotype was observed a few times. V and J are TRBV29-1 and TRBJ2-2; no clear D. The germline V and J ends were trimmed by 4 bases and 3 bases, with 9 bases remaining between them. The CDR3 is made up of 13 amino acids. Germline CDR1 and CDR2: SQVTM and ANQGSEA. The chain's CDR3 is CSVVGIDTGELFF. In nucleotides, the CDR3 is TGCAGCGTTGTAGGGATCGACACCGGGGAGCTGTTTTTT.